The rows below give T cell receptor beta chains drawn from one sample of a study of beta chain features in type 1 diabetes. Data came from immunoSEQ multiplex PCR; TCRdb stores just in-frame clones and leaves some out. The table includes about 150,000 clones, approximately 10% detected once. Sequencing was done on a sample of central memory CD4+ T cells from blood. These receptors came from a man younger than 45 with type 1 diabetes. Both conserved end residues are part of each CDR3. A D gene is named only where the DNA matches it firmly. Clone size appears in some rows only: once, few, many, or a class for an expanded clone.

v_gene: TRBV5-6
d_gene: TRBD1
abundance: few
j_gene: TRBJ1-2
CDR3aa: CASSLSGQGAGYTF
CDR3nt: TGTGCCAGCAGCTTATCTGGCCAGGGGGCGGGCTACACCTTC

v_gene: TRBV30
d_gene: NA
abundance: NA
j_gene: TRBJ2-7
CDR3aa: CAWSRRGHPTYEQYF
CDR3nt: TGTGCCTGGAGCCGGCGCGGTCACCCAACCTACGAGCAGTACTTC

v_gene: TRBV5-1
d_gene: NA
abundance: few
j_gene: TRBJ1-2
CDR3aa: CASSFLGSSGYTF
CDR3nt: TGCGCCAGCAGCTTCTTGGGGAGTAGTGGCTACACCTTC

v_gene: TRBV18
d_gene: TRBD1
abundance: few
j_gene: TRBJ1-1
CDR3aa: CASSPQGAMNTEAFF
CDR3nt: TGTGCCAGCTCACCACAGGGGGCAATGAACACTGAAGCTTTCTTT

v_gene: TRBV11-2
d_gene: NA
abundance: NA
j_gene: TRBJ2-7
CDR3aa: CASSLIAGTYEQYF
CDR3nt: TGTGCCAGCAGCTTGATCGCCGGGACCTACGAGCAGTACTTC

v_gene: TRBV6-5
d_gene: NA
abundance: few
j_gene: TRBJ1-2
CDR3aa: CASTLRSGDYGYTF
CDR3nt: TGTGCCAGCACTCTACGGTCGGGGGACTATGGCTACACCTTC

v_gene: TRBV6-5
d_gene: TRBD1
abundance: few
j_gene: TRBJ2-3
CDR3aa: CASSYGTGKLDTQYF
CDR3nt: TGTGCCAGCAGTTACGGGACAGGGAAATTAGATACGCAGTATTTT

v_gene: TRBV30
d_gene: NA
abundance: NA
j_gene: TRBJ2-1
CDR3aa: CAWSVGGLPLGQFF
CDR3nt: TGTGCCTGGAGTGTTGGAGGACTACCCCTTGGGCAGTTCTTC

v_gene: TRBV4-3
d_gene: NA
abundance: few
j_gene: TRBJ1-3
CDR3aa: CASSQDGTTGNTIYF
CDR3nt: TGCGCCAGCAGCCAAGATGGGACAACCGGAAACACCATATATTTT

v_gene: TRBV18
d_gene: NA
abundance: few
j_gene: TRBJ2-7
CDR3aa: CASSQDRVYEQYF
CDR3nt: TGTGCCAGCTCACAGGACAGAGTCTACGAGCAGTACTTC

v_gene: TRBV18
d_gene: TRBD1
abundance: NA
j_gene: TRBJ2-7
CDR3aa: CASSPLGGQGNYEQYF
CDR3nt: TGTGCCAGCTCACCTCTCGGAGGACAGGGCAACTACGAGCAGTACTTC

v_gene: TRBV5-1
d_gene: NA
abundance: few
j_gene: TRBJ1-2
CDR3aa: CASSLAGVVSYGYTF
CDR3nt: TGCGCCAGCAGCTTGGCCGGAGTCGTGAGCTATGGCTACACCTTC

v_gene: TRBV30
d_gene: NA
abundance: few
j_gene: TRBJ2-7
CDR3aa: CAWRVGASYEQYF
CDR3nt: TGTGCCTGGAGGGTTGGGGCTTCCTACGAGCAGTACTTC

v_gene: TRBV19
d_gene: TRBD1
abundance: NA
j_gene: TRBJ1-1
CDR3aa: CASSRRRQGSTEAFF
CDR3nt: TGTGCCAGTAGTCGGCGTCGACAGGGGAGCACTGAAGCTTTCTTT

v_gene: TRBV5-1
d_gene: NA
abundance: few
j_gene: TRBJ2-5
CDR3aa: CASSPGGFEETQYF
CDR3nt: TGCGCCAGCAGCCCAGGAGGGTTCGAAGAGACCCAGTACTTC

v_gene: TRBV7-9
d_gene: NA
abundance: few
j_gene: TRBJ1-1
CDR3aa: CASSFSLQMNTEAFF
CDR3nt: TGTGCCAGCAGCTTCTCCCTACAGATGAACACTGAAGCTTTCTTT

v_gene: TRBV12-5
d_gene: NA
abundance: NA
j_gene: TRBJ2-2
CDR3aa: CASGWMTGNTGELFF
CDR3nt: TGTGCTAGTGGTTGGATGACAGGGAACACCGGGGAGCTGTTTTTT

v_gene: TRBV9
d_gene: TRBD2
abundance: few
j_gene: TRBJ2-7
CDR3aa: CASSVGGSGRAYEQYF
CDR3nt: TGTGCCAGCAGCGTAGGAGGTAGCGGGAGGGCCTACGAGCAGTACTTC

v_gene: TRBV28
d_gene: TRBD1
abundance: NA
j_gene: TRBJ1-5
CDR3aa: CASSSSGQSNQPQHF
CDR3nt: TGTGCCAGCAGCTCCTCGGGACAGAGCAATCAGCCCCAGCATTTT

v_gene: TRBV28
d_gene: TRBD2
abundance: few
j_gene: TRBJ2-1
CDR3aa: CANRRRSSGRAEQFF
CDR3nt: TGTGCCAACCGAAGGAGATCTAGCGGGAGAGCTGAGCAGTTCTTC

v_gene: TRBV19
d_gene: TRBD2
abundance: NA
j_gene: TRBJ2-7
CDR3aa: CASSYQLAGGPYEQYF
CDR3nt: TGTGCCAGTAGTTATCAGCTAGCGGGAGGGCCCTACGAGCAGTACTTC

v_gene: TRBV9
d_gene: NA
abundance: NA
j_gene: TRBJ2-1
CDR3aa: CASSEGSTNYNEQFF
CDR3nt: TGTGCCAGCAGCGAGGGGTCTACTAATTACAATGAGCAGTTCTTC

v_gene: TRBV5-1
d_gene: NA
abundance: few
j_gene: TRBJ1-3
CDR3aa: CASRPGQPGNTIYF
CDR3nt: TGCGCCAGCAGACCTGGACAGCCTGGAAACACCATATATTTT

v_gene: TRBV18
d_gene: TRBD2
abundance: few
j_gene: TRBJ2-1
CDR3aa: CASSPISGAYNEQFF
CDR3nt: TGTGCCAGCTCACCGATCAGCGGGGCTTACAATGAGCAGTTCTTC

v_gene: TRBV7-2
d_gene: TRBD1
abundance: once
j_gene: TRBJ2-3
CDR3aa: CASSRTGQDTQYF
CDR3nt: TGTGCCAGCAGCCGGACAGGGCAAGATACGCAGTATTTT

v_gene: TRBV11-2
d_gene: NA
abundance: few
j_gene: TRBJ2-7
CDR3aa: CASSLRRVGAYEQYF
CDR3nt: TGTGCCAGCAGCTTGAGGCGGGTCGGGGCCTACGAGCAGTACTTC

v_gene: TRBV2
d_gene: TRBD1
abundance: NA
j_gene: TRBJ1-5
CDR3aa: CASSVDRDQPQHF
CDR3nt: TGTGCCAGCAGTGTAGACAGGGATCAGCCCCAGCATTTT

v_gene: TRBV29-1
d_gene: NA
abundance: few
j_gene: TRBJ2-1
CDR3aa: CSVDRSIRSEQFF
CDR3nt: TGCAGCGTTGATAGGTCTATACGGAGTGAGCAGTTCTTC

v_gene: TRBV5-1
d_gene: TRBD2
abundance: few
j_gene: TRBJ2-1
CDR3aa: CASSLEYGRAAQFF
CDR3nt: TGCGCCAGCAGCTTGGAGTACGGGAGGGCCGCCCAGTTCTTC

v_gene: TRBV7-6
d_gene: TRBD1
abundance: few
j_gene: TRBJ2-7
CDR3aa: CASSYRQGSPYEQYF
CDR3nt: TGTGCCAGCAGCTACCGACAGGGGAGCCCCTACGAGCAGTACTTC

v_gene: TRBV6-1
d_gene: TRBD2
abundance: few
j_gene: TRBJ2-5
CDR3aa: CASSERSGATQYF
CDR3nt: TGTGCCAGCAGTGAACGGAGCGGGGCGACCCAGTACTTC

v_gene: TRBV11-1
d_gene: TRBD2
abundance: NA
j_gene: TRBJ2-7
CDR3aa: CASSSGSDDEQYF
CDR3nt: TGTGCCAGCTCTAGCGGGAGCGACGACGAGCAGTACTTC

v_gene: TRBV29-1
d_gene: NA
abundance: NA
j_gene: TRBJ1-2
CDR3aa: CSVESWGGYGYTF
CDR3nt: TGCAGCGTTGAATCTTGGGGGGGTTATGGCTACACCTTC

v_gene: TRBV19
d_gene: TRBD1
abundance: NA
j_gene: TRBJ1-1
CDR3aa: CASSPHRDRGPEAFF
CDR3nt: TGTGCCAGTAGTCCCCACCGGGACAGGGGACCTGAAGCTTTCTTT

v_gene: TRBV28
d_gene: NA
abundance: few
j_gene: TRBJ1-1
CDR3aa: CALGGQPNTEAFF
CDR3nt: TGTGCCCTAGGCGGGCAGCCGAACACTGAAGCTTTCTTT

v_gene: TRBV14
d_gene: NA
abundance: NA
j_gene: TRBJ2-7
CDR3aa: CASSQERGSIIEQYF
CDR3nt: TGTGCCAGCAGCCAAGAGAGAGGGAGCATAATCGAGCAGTACTTC

v_gene: TRBV6-1
d_gene: TRBD1
abundance: few
j_gene: TRBJ2-3
CDR3aa: CASSEPGQGRRNTQYF
CDR3nt: TGTGCCAGCAGTGAACCGGGACAGGGGCGTCGTAATACGCAGTATTTT

v_gene: TRBV2
d_gene: TRBD2
abundance: few
j_gene: TRBJ2-7
CDR3aa: CASSPGTSGTTGEQYF
CDR3nt: TGTGCCAGCAGTCCTGGGACTAGCGGCACCACAGGGGAGCAGTACTTC

v_gene: TRBV11-3
d_gene: TRBD1
abundance: NA
j_gene: TRBJ2-7
CDR3aa: CASSSSGTGGKQYF
CDR3nt: TGTGCCAGCAGCTCCTCCGGGACAGGGGGTAAGCAGTACTTC

v_gene: TRBV15
d_gene: NA
abundance: NA
j_gene: TRBJ2-1
CDR3aa: CATSQPQGGQFF
CDR3nt: TGTGCCACCAGCCAACCCCAGGGGGGGCAGTTCTTC

v_gene: TRBV28
d_gene: NA
abundance: NA
j_gene: TRBJ2-5
CDR3aa: CASTRGETQYF
CDR3nt: TGTGCCAGCACTCGCGGGGAGACCCAGTACTTC

v_gene: TRBV15
d_gene: NA
abundance: few
j_gene: TRBJ1-4
CDR3aa: CATSRQMINEKLFF
CDR3nt: TGTGCCACCAGTCGACAGATGATTAATGAAAAACTGTTTTTT

v_gene: TRBV7-2
d_gene: NA
abundance: NA
j_gene: TRBJ1-5
CDR3aa: CASSLGVNQPQHF
CDR3nt: TGTGCCAGCAGCTTAGGAGTGAATCAGCCCCAGCATTTT

v_gene: TRBV14
d_gene: NA
abundance: NA
j_gene: TRBJ2-1
CDR3aa: CASSQQQGSYYNEQFF
CDR3nt: TGTGCCAGCAGCCAACAACAGGGATCCTACTACAATGAGCAGTTCTTC

v_gene: TRBV9
d_gene: NA
abundance: NA
j_gene: TRBJ2-2
CDR3aa: CASSVNQKNTGELFF
CDR3nt: TGTGCCAGCAGCGTAAACCAGAAGAACACCGGGGAGCTGTTTTTT

v_gene: TRBV5-5
d_gene: TRBD2
abundance: NA
j_gene: TRBJ2-7
CDR3aa: CASSQRLAGEKQYF
CDR3nt: TGTGCCAGCAGCCAACGACTAGCGGGTGAAAAGCAGTACTTC

v_gene: TRBV10-3
d_gene: TRBD2
abundance: NA
j_gene: TRBJ2-7
CDR3aa: CAITRTSGPPYEQYF
CDR3nt: TGTGCCATCACCCGGACTAGCGGACCGCCCTACGAGCAGTACTTC

v_gene: TRBV6-1
d_gene: NA
abundance: few
j_gene: TRBJ1-1
CDR3aa: CASNQRGFLEAFF
CDR3nt: TGTGCCAGCAACCAAAGGGGATTTCTCGAAGCTTTCTTT

v_gene: TRBV10-3
d_gene: NA
abundance: few
j_gene: TRBJ2-7
CDR3aa: CAISESVVSVDEQYF
CDR3nt: TGTGCCATCAGTGAGTCAGTGGTGTCAGTCGACGAGCAGTACTTC

v_gene: TRBV4-1
d_gene: TRBD1
abundance: few
j_gene: TRBJ1-2
CDR3aa: CASSQGDRGYTF
CDR3nt: TGCGCCAGCAGCCAGGGGGACAGGGGCTACACCTTC